A single sample is the source of the 4 T cell receptor beta chains below, sequenced in a study of blood T cell repertoires in COVID-19. Sequenced by immunoSEQ multiplex PCR; TCRdb stores in-frame clones only, minus some. This table holds fewer than 100,000 clones, roughly 88% found once. The sequencing input was peripheral blood. All receptors come from a woman in her forties or fifties with acute or convalescent COVID-19.

The chain recombines TRBV2 with TRBJ2-1; TRBD2 matches 13 bases. In germline, CDR1 is SNHLY, CDR2 FYNNEI. This CDR3 is 17 amino acids long. The ends lost 1 base at V and 7 bases at J; junction bases unmatched: 7. The CDR3 nucleotides are TGTGCCAGCAGTGAAGTTCTACTAGCGGGGGGGCTAAATGAGCAGTTCTTC. It specifies CASSEVLLAGGLNEQFF.

Of note for this clone: The sample holds other DNA sequences that translate to the same CDR3. This sequence joins TRBV5-1 and TRBJ2-2; possibly TRBD1 for D (6 bases). Germline values: CDR1 SGHRS, CDR2 YFSETQ. Trimming cost V 3 bases and J 1 base, with 7 bases left between them. The CDR3 totals 14 residues. CDR3 sequence (DNA): TGCGCCAGCAGCTCGACAGGGAACACCGGGGAGCTGTTTTTT. This translates into CASSSTGNTGELFF.

The chain couples TRBV9 to TRBJ2-3, with 10 bases aligning to TRBD1. V lost 3 bases to trimming and J lost 6 bases; unmatched junction nucleotides: 10. The germline CDR1 and CDR2 sequences are SGDLS and YYNGEE. The CDR3 is made up of 16 amino acids. The CDR3 here is CASSAVGQGWEDTQYF. CDR3 nucleotide sequence: TGTGCCAGCAGCGCAGTGGGACAGGGGTGGGAGGATACGCAGTATTTT.

This rearrangement joins TRBV28 to TRBJ2-7, with TRBD1 identical over 10 bases. Germline CDR1 is MDHEN and CDR2 is SYDVKM. This CDR3 has 15 amino acids. V trimming: 5 bases; J trimming: 2 bases; junction bases outside the gene matches: 6. CDR3 in DNA: TGTGCCAGCAGTCTCCGGGACAGGGGTCCCTACGAGCAGTACTTC. Its protein is CASSLRDRGPYEQYF. The full variable domain, with the rest looked up from reference TRBV28 and TRBJ2-7, is DVKVTQSSRYLVKRTGEKVFLECVQDMDHENMFWYRQDPGLGLRLIYFSYDVKMKEKGDIPEGYSVSREKKERFSLILESASTNQTSMYLCASSLRDRGPYEQYFGPGTRLTVT.